A selection of T cell receptor beta chains follows, all from one sample in a study of blood T cell repertoires in COVID-19. Using immunoSEQ multiplex PCR, the repertoire was profiled, and TCRdb retains in-frame clones only, with some absent. The profile shows about 97,000 clones, 87% of them singletons. Sequencing input: peripheral blood. These receptors came from a human donor in a cohort sampled during active COVID-19. The CDR3 runs from the conserved cysteine through the conserved F or W. The D gene is left open where the match is weak. Only some rows state a clone size, as once, few, many or a class for expanded clones.

.	TRBJ1-6	.	TRBV7-2	CASSLGAPTLHF	TGTGCCAGCAGCTTGGGGGCGCCCACCCTCCACTTT
.	TRBJ2-2	.	TRBV7-2	CASSPAQTTGELFF	TGTGCCAGCAGCCCGGCCCAGACTACCGGGGAGCTGTTTTTT
.	TRBJ2-3	.	TRBV7-3	CASSLIGGSDTQYF	TGTGCCAGCAGCTTAATAGGGGGATCCGATACGCAGTATTTT
TRBD1	TRBJ1-6	.	TRBV2	CASREQGMGNSPLHF	TGTGCCAGCAGAGAACAGGGGATGGGAAATTCACCCCTCCACTTT
TRBD1	TRBJ2-1	.	TRBV5-4	CASSRGQGGIEQFF	TGTGCCAGCAGCAGAGGACAGGGCGGTATTGAGCAGTTCTTC
TRBD2	TRBJ2-1	.	TRBV7-9	CASSSTTSGSPLNEQFF	TGTGCCAGCAGCTCCACGACTAGCGGGAGTCCGTTGAATGAGCAGTTCTTC
TRBD1	TRBJ2-7	.	TRBV7-6	CASSDGTGRFGYEQYF	TGTGCCAGCAGCGACGGGACAGGGAGGTTTGGATACGAGCAGTACTTC
.	TRBJ1-1	.	TRBV7-2	CASSLFRTANTEAFF	TGTGCCAGCAGTCTTTTCAGGACAGCGAACACTGAAGCTTTCTTT
.	TRBJ1-6	.	TRBV30	CAWSVQANSPLHF	TGTGCCTGGAGTGTACAGGCGAATTCACCCCTCCACTTT
TRBD2	TRBJ2-5	.	TRBV30	CAWSLAGAAGETQYF	TGTGCCTGGAGTCTAGCGGGAGCCGCAGGGGAGACCCAGTACTTC
.	TRBJ2-2	.	TRBV28	CASSGVTRPGELFF	TGTGCCAGCAGTGGGGTAACTAGACCCGGGGAGCTGTTTTTT
TRBD1	TRBJ1-4	.	TRBV5-1	CASSAGTGALVATNEKLFF	TGCGCCAGCAGCGCGGGGACAGGGGCCTTAGTTGCAACTAATGAAAAACTGTTTTTT
TRBD2	TRBJ2-3	.	TRBV5-1	CASSSRLAGVSDTQYF	TGCGCCAGCAGCTCCCGACTAGCGGGGGTCTCAGATACGCAGTATTTT
.	TRBJ2-7	.	TRBV30	CAWSHTGVEQYF	TGTGCCTGGAGTCATACAGGAGTAGAGCAGTACTTC
TRBD1	TRBJ1-2	.	TRBV19	CASSKYTDRDNYGYTF	TGTGCCAGTAGTAAATATACGGACAGGGATAACTATGGCTACACCTTC
TRBD1	TRBJ1-3	.	TRBV9	CASSVDGGGVRDTIYF	TGTGCCAGCAGCGTAGACGGAGGGGGCGTTAGGGACACCATATATTTT
.	TRBJ1-4	.	TRBV5-6	CASSPQIPGNEKLFF	TGTGCCAGCAGCCCCCAGATTCCGGGTAATGAAAAACTGTTTTTT
.	TRBJ2-1	.	TRBV24-1	CATSARSNEQFF	TGTGCCACCAGTGCGAGAAGCAATGAGCAGTTCTTC
.	TRBJ1-3	.	TRBV19	CASSIQVLSGNTIYF	TGTGCCAGTAGTATACAGGTACTCTCTGGAAACACCATATATTTT
.	TRBJ2-1	.	TRBV30	CAWSPDTHNEQFF	TGTGCCTGGAGCCCGGACACCCACAATGAGCAGTTCTTC
TRBD1	TRBJ1-2	.	TRBV29-1	CSVEGDPKQGTLFYGYTF	TGCAGCGTTGAAGGGGACCCCAAACAGGGGACATTATTCTATGGCTACACCTTC
.	TRBJ1-2	.	TRBV19	CASSIPNRYSYTF	TGTGCCAGTAGTATACCCAACCGTTACAGCTACACCTTC
TRBD1	TRBJ1-2	.	TRBV7-9	CASSPQGGGNYGYTF	TGTGCCAGCAGCCCGCAGGGGGGCGGCAACTATGGCTACACCTTC
TRBD2	TRBJ2-5	.	TRBV19	CASRSSGTSLETQYF	TGTGCCAGTCGATCCTCCGGGACTAGCCTGGAGACCCAGTACTTC
.	TRBJ2-5	once	TRBV6-4	CASNGPQTGETQYF	TGTGCCAGCAACGGACCTCAAACAGGGGAGACCCAGTACTTC
.	TRBJ1-4	.	TRBV6-2/TRBV6-3	CASSYSKRTALRKLFF	TGTGCCAGCAGTTACTCGAAGAGGACAGCGCTCCGGAAACTGTTTTTT
.	TRBJ1-2	few	TRBV7-8	CASSWSSSLPYGYTF	TGTGCCAGCAGCTGGAGCTCGTCTCTTCCCTATGGCTACACCTTC
TRBD1	TRBJ1-4	.	TRBV10-3	CAISVGQGTNEKLFF	TGTGCCATCAGCGTGGGACAGGGGACGAATGAAAAACTGTTTTTT
TRBD1	TRBJ1-1	.	TRBV28	CASGDSMNTEAFF	TGTGCCAGCGGGGACAGTATGAACACTGAAGCTTTCTTT
TRBD1	TRBJ2-7	.	TRBV27	CASSLIRAGGSYEQYF	TGTGCCAGCAGTTTAATAAGGGCAGGGGGTTCCTACGAGCAGTACTTC
TRBD1	TRBJ1-1	.	TRBV10-3	CAISLRGLNTEAFF	TGTGCCATCAGCCTCAGGGGGTTGAACACTGAAGCTTTCTTT
TRBD2	TRBJ2-5	.	TRBV13	CASSYGLERETQYF	TGTGCCAGCAGCTACGGACTAGAGCGAGAGACCCAGTACTTC
TRBD2	TRBJ2-7	once	TRBV20-1	CSARGLVSYEQYF	TGCAGTGCTCGTGGACTAGTAAGCTACGAGCAGTACTTC